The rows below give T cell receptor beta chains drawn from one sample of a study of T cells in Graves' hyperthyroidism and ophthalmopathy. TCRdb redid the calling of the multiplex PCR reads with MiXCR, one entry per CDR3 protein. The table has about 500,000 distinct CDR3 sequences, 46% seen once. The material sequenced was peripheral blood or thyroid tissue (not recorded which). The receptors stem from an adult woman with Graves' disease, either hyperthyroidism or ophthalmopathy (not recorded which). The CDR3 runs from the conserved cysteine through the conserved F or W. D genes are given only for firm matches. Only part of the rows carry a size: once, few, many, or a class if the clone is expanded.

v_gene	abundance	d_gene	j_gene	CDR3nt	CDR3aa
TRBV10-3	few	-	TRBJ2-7	TGTGCCACGGGGGAGGCAGGCTACGAGCAGTACTTC	CATGEAGYEQYF
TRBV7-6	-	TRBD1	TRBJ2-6	TGTGCCACGGCCGGGACAGGGAACGTCCTGACTTTC	CATAGTGNVLTF
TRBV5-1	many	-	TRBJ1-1	TGCGCCAGCAGCTTGTGGGGGCCAGACACTGAAGCTTTCTTT	CASSLWGPDTEAFF
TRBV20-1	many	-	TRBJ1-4	TGCAGGAACCGGGACGGATCTTTT	CRNRDGSF
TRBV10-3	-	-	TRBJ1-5	TGTGCCATCAGTGATTCGGGGTTTGGTGTCCAGCATTTT	CAISDSGFGVQHF
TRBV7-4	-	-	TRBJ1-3	TGTGCCAGCAGCCCCCCCGCCGGGACACTCAGCTCTGGAAACACCATATATTTT	CASSPPAGTLSSGNTIYF
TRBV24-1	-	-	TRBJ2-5	TGTGCCACCGGCGAGGCAGGGTGGGAGACCCAGTACTTC	CATGEAGWETQYF
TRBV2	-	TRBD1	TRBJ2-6	TGTGCCAGCAGAGACAGGGGCAACGTCCTGACTTTC	CASRDRGNVLTF
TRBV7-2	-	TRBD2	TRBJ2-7	TGTGCCAGCAGCCTCCTGGGGGGGAACGAGCAGTACTTC	CASSLLGGNEQYF
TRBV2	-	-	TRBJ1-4	TGTGCCAGCAGTGAAAATAGAGGGGGAGCATACGAAAAACTGTTTTTT	CASSENRGGAYEKLFF
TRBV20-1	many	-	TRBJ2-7	TGCAGTGCTACAAAAGTCTTGGGCTACGAGCAGTACTTC	CSATKVLGYEQYF
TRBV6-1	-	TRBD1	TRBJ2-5	TGTGCCAGCAGTCGAAACCGGGACAGGGAAGAGACCCAGTACTTC	CASSRNRDREETQYF
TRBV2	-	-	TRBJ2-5	TGTGCCAGCAGTGAAGGCTGGCTATCCCAGTACTTC	CASSEGWLSQYF
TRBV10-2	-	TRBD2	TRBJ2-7	TGCGCCAGCAGTGCTCCCGGGCTAACTAGCGAATCAAACGAGCAGTACTTC	CASSAPGLTSESNEQYF
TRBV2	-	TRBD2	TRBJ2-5	TGTGCTAGAGATGATAGCGGGAGGGCTCCGCAGACCCAGTACTTC	CARDDSGRAPQTQYF
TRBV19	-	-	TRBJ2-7	TGTGCCAGTAGTAGCGCGGGGGCCCCTTACGAGCAGTACTTC	CASSSAGAPYEQYF
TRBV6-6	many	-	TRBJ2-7	TGTGCCAGCACCTTACAGATGACAGGCGGGGCGGACGGGCAGTACTTC	CASTLQMTGGADGQYF
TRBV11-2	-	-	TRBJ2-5	TGTGCCAGCAGCCCCACCATAGAGACCCAGTACTTC	CASSPTIETQYF
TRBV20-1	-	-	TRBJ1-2	TGCAGTGCTTTAACCGGCGGCAGCTACACCTTC	CSALTGGSYTF
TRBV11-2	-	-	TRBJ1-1	TGTGCCAGCAGCTATTTTATCGCAGCTGAAGCTTTCTTT	CASSYFIAAEAFF
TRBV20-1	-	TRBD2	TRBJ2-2	TGCAGTGTTGTACTAGCGTCGAACACCGGGGAGCTGTTTTTT	CSVVLASNTGELFF
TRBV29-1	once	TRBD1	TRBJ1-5	TGCAGCGTTCGCGACGGGACAGGGGATCAGCCCCAGCATTTT	CSVRDGTGDQPQHF
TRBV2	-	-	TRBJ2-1	TGTGCCAGCAGTGTCCCACAGGGGCAGTTCTTC	CASSVPQGQFF
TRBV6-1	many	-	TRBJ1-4	TGTGCCAGCAGTGAAGCCTCTAATGAAAAACTGTTTTTT	CASSEASNEKLFF
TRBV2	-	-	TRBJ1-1	TGTGCCAGCAGTTACGGAGGGGTGGGCACTGAAGCTTTCTTT	CASSYGGVGTEAFF
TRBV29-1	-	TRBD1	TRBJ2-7	TGCAGCGGGACAGGGGCCCCCTACGAGCAGTACTTC	CSGTGAPYEQYF
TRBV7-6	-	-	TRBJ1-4	TGTGCCAGCAGCTTATTGAGTTACTTAGGGGGAACTAATGAAAAACTGTTTTTT	CASSLLSYLGGTNEKLFF
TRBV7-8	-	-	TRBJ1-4	TGTGCCAGCAGCTACCGGGGAGGTCATGAAAAACTGTTTTTT	CASSYRGGHEKLFF
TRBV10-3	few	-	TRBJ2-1	TGTGCCATCAGTCGGCAGGACGACTCCTACAATGAGCAGTTCTTC	CAISRQDDSYNEQFF
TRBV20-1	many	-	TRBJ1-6	TGCAGTGCTAGGTCCGGGGGTTCACCCCTCCACTTT	CSARSGGSPLHF
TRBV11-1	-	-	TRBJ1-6	TGTGCCAGCAGCCCTGGCCCGGAGTCGGGAAGGGACTATTCACCCCTCCACTTT	CASSPGPESGRDYSPLHF
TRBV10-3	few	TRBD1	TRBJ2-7	TGTGCCATCGGCCAGACAGGGGGGGCCTACGAGCAGTACTTC	CAIGQTGGAYEQYF
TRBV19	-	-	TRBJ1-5	TGTGCCAGTAGTATAGTCCTGTTGGCAGGGCCGAGCAATCAGCCCCAGCATTTT	CASSIVLLAGPSNQPQHF
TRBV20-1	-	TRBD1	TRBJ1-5	TGCAGTGCTAGAGGGGGACAGGGTATGAATCAGCCCCAGCATTTT	CSARGGQGMNQPQHF
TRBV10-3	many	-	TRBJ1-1	TGTGCCATCAGTTTGGGACGCAACACTGAAGCTTTCTTT	CAISLGRNTEAFF
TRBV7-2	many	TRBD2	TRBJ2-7	TGTGCCAGCAGCTTTCTAGCGGGAGGGCCCCACGAGCAGTACTTC	CASSFLAGGPHEQYF
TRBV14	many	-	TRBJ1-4	TGTGCCAGCAGTGTCGTGGGGCTAAAACTGTTTTTT	CASSVVGLKLFF
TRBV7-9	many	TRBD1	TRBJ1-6	TGTGCCAGCAGCCCCAGGGGGAATAATTCACCCCTCCACTTT	CASSPRGNNSPLHF